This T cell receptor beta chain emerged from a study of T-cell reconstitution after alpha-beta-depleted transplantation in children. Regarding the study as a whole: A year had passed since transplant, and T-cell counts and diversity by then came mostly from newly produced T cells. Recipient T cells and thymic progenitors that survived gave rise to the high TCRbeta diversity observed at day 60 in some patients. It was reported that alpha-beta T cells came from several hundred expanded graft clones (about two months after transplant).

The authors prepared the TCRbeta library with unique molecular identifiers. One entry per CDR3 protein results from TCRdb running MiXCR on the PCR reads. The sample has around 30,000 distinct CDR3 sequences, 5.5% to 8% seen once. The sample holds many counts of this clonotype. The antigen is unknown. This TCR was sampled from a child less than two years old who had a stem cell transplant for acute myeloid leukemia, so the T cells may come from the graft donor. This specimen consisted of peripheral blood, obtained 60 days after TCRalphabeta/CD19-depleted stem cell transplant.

The CDR3 sequence is CAIRKDHYGYTF. The DNA for the CDR3 is TGTGCCATTCGGAAGGATCACTATGGCTACACCTTC. The rearrangement joins TRBV10-3 to TRBJ1-2; D not resolved. The V end lost 9 bases, the J end lost 3 bases, and 11 bases lay between the germline ends. The germline V gene has CDR1 ENHRY and CDR2 SYGVKD. This CDR3 comprises 12 residues.